This entry lists 24 T cell receptor beta chains sequenced from one sample in a study of human T cells and chemical hapten exposure. From the RACE reads, TCRdb called clonotypes with MiXCR, one entry per CDR3 protein. The data hold 85,000 to 100,000 distinct CDR3 sequences, with 25% to 30% observed a single time. This sample's time point: patch test 3, about 24 weeks after DPC sensitization. Treatment reported: therapeutic diphenylcyclopropenone sensitization with weekly scalp DPC. The sequenced sample was whole blood, obtained in connection with sensitization to the hapten diphenylcyclopropenone (DPC). These receptor sequences come from a man in his forties with alopecia areata. Some clones in this sample may be carry-over from other donors' samples.

The rearrangement links TRBV27 to TRBJ1-1; no clear D. V was shortened by 6 bases and J by 1 base, with 12 bases between the two germline ends. The CDR3 runs 14 residues. Germline V gene sequence: CDR1 MNHEY, CDR2 SMNVEV (reference sequence). For the CDR3, the DNA is TGTGCCAGCAGCATGAACGGACGGAACACTGAAGCTTTCTTT. It yields the protein CASSMNGRNTEAFF.

The chain links TRBV14 to TRBJ2-2; D possibly matches TRBD1 or TRBD2 (6 bases each). The V gene lost 4 bases and the J gene lost 2 bases, with 17 bases spanning the gap. Germline CDR1 and CDR2: SGHDN and FVKESK. CDR3 size: 17 residues. For the CDR3, the DNA is TGTGCCAGCAGCCGGAGGGACACCCGTGGCAACACCGGGGAGCTGTTTTTT. This codes for CASSRRDTRGNTGELFF.

The CDR3 protein is CASSQAGKSNQPQHF. The CDR3 DNA follows: TGTGCCAGCAGCCAAGCCGGGAAGAGCAATCAGCCCCAGCATTTT. V is TRBV14 and J is TRBJ1-5; D remains unclear. V lost 1 base, J lost 1 base, and 8 bases lay in between. The CDR3 is 15 residues long. The germline V gene encodes CDR1 SGHDN and CDR2 FVKESK.

The chain employs TRBV12-3 or TRBV12-4 and TRBJ2-1, with a weak D call TRBD1 (6 bases). CDR3 length equals 16 residues. V was shortened by 5 bases and J by 6 bases, with 20 bases between the two germline ends. This CDR3 is CASSPRTDFVANEQFF. CDR3 DNA: TGTGCCAGCAGTCCCCGGACAGACTTCGTCGCCAATGAGCAGTTCTTC.

The CDR3 DNA is TGTGCCAGCAGCTTATTTCGTGACAGGGGTCCTCGAGCTTTCTTT. Translated: CASSLFRDRGPRAFF. The gene calls are TRBV7-9 and TRBJ1-1; 8 bases are shared with TRBD1. Trimming cost V 2 bases and J 10 bases; bases outside gene matches: 12. CDR1 is SEHNR and CDR2 is FQNEAQ in the germline V gene (reference sequence). The CDR3 has 15 residues.

This clonotype was seen a handful of times. The V call is TRBV3-1, the J call TRBJ1-5, with D hard to call. CDR3 length equals 13 residues. The V end lost 1 base, the J end lost 5 bases, and 6 bases lay between the germline ends. CDR1 is LGHDT and CDR2 is YNNKEL in the germline V gene (reference sequence). The CDR3 loop is CASSQGRYQPQHF. The DNA for the CDR3 is TGTGCCAGCAGCCAAGGACGGTATCAGCCCCAGCATTTT.

The rearrangement links TRBV5-1 to TRBJ2-1, with 13 bases fitting TRBD2. The CDR3 loop spans 17 amino acids. In germline, CDR1 is SGHRS, CDR2 YFSETQ. V was pared by 4 bases and J by 12 bases, with 16 bases of the junction left unmatched. The CDR3 region is CASSPPGLAGYSGGQFF. CDR3 coding DNA: TGCGCCAGCAGCCCCCCGGGACTAGCGGGGTACTCCGGGGGGCAGTTCTTC.

V and J are TRBV3-1 and TRBJ2-5; D tentatively fits TRBD1 or TRBD2 (6 bases each). Deletions cut 0 bases from V and 5 bases from J, with 10 bases between. Looked up from germline, CDR1 is LGHDT and CDR2 is YNNKEL (reference sequence). This CDR3 is built from 14 residues. The CDR3 sequence: CASSQEVGGETQYF. In nucleotides, the CDR3 is TGTGCCAGCAGCCAAGAAGTGGGGGGCGAGACCCAGTACTTC.

The V and J genes are TRBV28 and TRBJ2-6; 14 positions match TRBD2. The CDR3 totals 19 residues. V was clipped by 5 bases and J by 2 bases; unmatched bases: 8. The germline V gene encodes CDR1 MDHEN and CDR2 SYDVKM. In DNA, the CDR3 is TGTGCCAGCAGTACGGGACTAGCGGGAGTAAACCCTGGGGCCAACGTCCTGACTTTC. It yields the protein CASSTGLAGVNPGANVLTF.

J is TRBJ2-2 and V is TRBV6-6; TRBD2 might be the D (5 bases). Germline lookup yields CDR1 MNHNY and CDR2 SVGAGI (reference sequence). Trimming removed 0 bases at V and 3 bases at J, with 11 bases between. This CDR3 spans 16 amino acids. In nucleotides, the CDR3 is TGTGCCAGCAGTTACTCGAGGACTGTCGACACCGGGGAGCTGTTTTTT. It encodes CASSYSRTVDTGELFF.

The chain combines TRBV29-1 with TRBJ2-7; D not certain. Germline CDR1 SQVTM, CDR2 ANQGSEA. V was trimmed by 6 bases and J by 3 bases, leaving 9 bases between them. CDR3 length: 11 amino acids. This CDR3 is CSVAKDYEQYF. The CDR3 bases are TGCAGCGTGGCCAAGGACTACGAGCAGTACTTC.

This clonotype was counted between two and nine times. The V gene is TRBV11-2, the J gene TRBJ1-2; tentatively, D is TRBD1 (6 bases). V was shortened by 5 bases and J by 3 bases, with 10 bases between the two germline ends. The CDR3 is 13 amino acids. Germline values: CDR1 SGHAT, CDR2 FQNNGV. In DNA, the CDR3 is TGTGCCAGCAGCCGACAGGCCGACTATGGCTACACCTTC. Its protein product is CASSRQADYGYTF.

The chain employs TRBV12-3 or TRBV12-4 and TRBJ2-2; perhaps TRBD2 as D (5 bases). The length of the CDR3 is 17 residues. Trimming took off 3 bases at V and 4 bases at J, with 18 bases between the two ends. Here the CDR3 reads CASSFAGVLGRTGELFF. The CDR3 nucleotides read TGTGCCAGCAGTTTCGCCGGGGTACTCGGACGCACCGGGGAGCTGTTTTTT.

In its sample, this clonotype was seen a few times. This chain joins TRBV7-2 and TRBJ2-7, with 14 bases lining up with TRBD2. This CDR3 has 16 residues. V shed 2 bases, J shed 5 bases, and the junction held 5 bases outside the gene matches. The germline V gene has CDR1 SGHTA and CDR2 FQGNSA. The CDR3 region is CASSLRLAGGPDEQYF. The CDR3 DNA sequence: TGTGCCAGCAGCTTACGACTAGCGGGAGGGCCGGACGAGCAGTACTTC.

Only a few counts were recorded for this clonotype. The J gene is TRBJ1-4, the V gene TRBV5-1; D might be TRBD1 (6 bases). Germline V lookup: CDR1 SGHRS, CDR2 YFSETQ. V was shortened by 4 bases and J by 5 bases, with 12 bases between the two germline ends. The CDR3 consists of 14 residues. The chain's CDR3 is CASSLGQGNEKLFF. The CDR3 nucleotides read TGCGCCAGCAGCCTGGGGCAGGGGAATGAAAAACTGTTTTTT.

This clonotype was recorded a few times. V and J are TRBV28 and TRBJ2-7; D uncertain. V lost 7 bases, J lost 2 bases, and 9 bases lay in between. The CDR3 consists of 12 residues. From germline, CDR1 is MDHEN and CDR2 SYDVKM. As DNA, the CDR3 is TGTGCCAGCATCTCACTGGCCTACGAGCAGTACTTC. As protein: CASISLAYEQYF. The complete variable domain, with remaining parts taken from reference TRBV28 and TRBJ2-7, reads DVKVTQSSRYLVKRTGEKVFLECVQDMDHENMFWYRQDPGLGLRLIYFSYDVKMKEKGDIPEGYSVSREKKERFSLILESASTNQTSMYLCASISLAYEQYFGPGTRLTVT.

This clonotype was observed a handful of times. The chain joins TRBV28 to TRBJ2-3; 8 bases are shared with TRBD2. J was trimmed by 5 bases and V by 6 bases; bases with no gene match: 10. Germline CDR1 reads MDHEN; CDR2 reads SYDVKM. CDR3 length: 15 residues. The CDR3 bases are TGTGCCAGCAGCCCAGCGGGAGTGGGGATAGATACGCAGTATTTT. Its protein is CASSPAGVGIDTQYF.

The chain joins TRBV7-9 to TRBJ1-2; D gene unclear. Germline CDR1 reads SEHNR; CDR2 reads FQNEAQ (reference sequence). This CDR3 is 14 amino acids long. The germline V and J ends were trimmed by 5 bases and 2 bases, with 12 bases remaining between them. This CDR3 is CASSPPQGNYGYTF. Here the CDR3 DNA reads TGTGCCAGCAGCCCACCCCAAGGGAACTATGGCTACACCTTC.

V usage is TRBV15 and J usage is TRBJ1-5, with TRBD1 matching over 8 bases. Germline CDR1 is LNHNV and CDR2 is YYDKDF (reference sequence). This CDR3 spans 14 amino acids. Trimming at V came to 5 bases and at J to 3 bases, leaving 3 bases not matched to a gene. DNA of the CDR3: TGTGCCACCAGCCCGACAGGGGACAATCAGCCCCAGCATTTT. Protein sequence: CATSPTGDNQPQHF.

This sequence joins TRBV5-6 and TRBJ1-6, with 8 bases fitting TRBD1. CDR1 is SGHDT, CDR2 YYEEEE, per germline. The V gene end was trimmed by 3 bases and the J gene end by 7 bases; junction bases not matched to a gene: 12. The CDR3 loop spans 17 amino acids. The CDR3 coding sequence is TGTGCCAGCAGCTATGCCGGGACAGGACTCCCAAATTCACCCCTCCACTTT. Protein sequence: CASSYAGTGLPNSPLHF.

Ten or more counts support this clonotype. The chain couples TRBV12-3 or TRBV12-4 to TRBJ2-2; D remains ambiguous. CDR3 length: 14 amino acids. The V gene lost 3 bases and the J gene lost 5 bases, with 10 bases spanning the gap. The CDR3 loop reads CASSLASRTGELFF. DNA of the CDR3: TGTGCCAGCAGTTTGGCCTCGAGGACCGGGGAGCTGTTTTTT.

The chain joins TRBV20-1 to TRBJ2-1; D may correspond to TRBD1 or TRBD2 (6 bases each). V gave up 1 base and J gave up 6 bases, with 16 bases separating them. Per the germline V gene, CDR1 is DFQATT and CDR2 is SNEGSKA (reference sequence). This CDR3 region has 15 residues. The CDR3 sequence is CSARGGGRKGNEQFF. CDR3 DNA: TGCAGTGCTAGAGGAGGGGGGAGGAAGGGCAATGAGCAGTTCTTC.

This clonotype was seen more than once but under ten times. The V gene is TRBV12-3 or TRBV12-4, the J gene TRBJ2-7; D is undetermined. V was pared by 3 bases and J by 3 bases, with 9 bases between. CDR3 length equals 13 residues. The CDR3 protein is CASSLYRSYEQYF. The CDR3 DNA reads TGTGCCAGCAGTTTGTACAGAAGCTACGAGCAGTACTTC.

There are a few counts of this clonotype. The chain couples TRBV14 to TRBJ2-5, with D uncertain. CDR3 size: 16 residues. The germline V and J ends were trimmed by 4 bases and 0 bases, with 15 bases remaining between them. Per the germline V gene, CDR1 is SGHDN and CDR2 is FVKESK. CDR3 region: CASSPRLNSYQETQYF. CDR3 nucleotide sequence: TGTGCCAGCAGCCCCCGACTGAACTCTTACCAAGAGACCCAGTACTTC. Full variable domain (remainder filled in from reference TRBV14 and TRBJ2-5): EAGVTQFPSHSVIEKGQTVTLRCDPISGHDNLYWYRRVMGKEIKFLLHFVKESKQDESGMPNNRFLAERTGGTYSTLKVQPAELEDSGVYFCASSPRLNSYQETQYFGPGTRLLVL.